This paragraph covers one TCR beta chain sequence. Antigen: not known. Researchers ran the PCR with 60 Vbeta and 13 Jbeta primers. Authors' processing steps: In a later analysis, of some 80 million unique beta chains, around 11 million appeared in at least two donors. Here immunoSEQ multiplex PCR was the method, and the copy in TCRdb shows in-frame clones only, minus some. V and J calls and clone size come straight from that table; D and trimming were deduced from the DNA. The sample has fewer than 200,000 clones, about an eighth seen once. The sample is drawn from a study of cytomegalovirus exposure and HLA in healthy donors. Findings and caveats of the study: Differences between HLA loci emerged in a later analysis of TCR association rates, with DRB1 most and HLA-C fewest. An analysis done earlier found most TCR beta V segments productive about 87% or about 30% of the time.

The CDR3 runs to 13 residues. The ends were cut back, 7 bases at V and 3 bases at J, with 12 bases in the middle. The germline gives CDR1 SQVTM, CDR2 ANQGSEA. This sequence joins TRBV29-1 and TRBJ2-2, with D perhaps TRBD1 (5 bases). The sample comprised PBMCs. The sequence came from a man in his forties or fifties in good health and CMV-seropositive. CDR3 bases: TGCAGCGGGGCAGGGATATACACCGGGGAGCTGTTTTTT. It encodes CSGAGIYTGELFF.